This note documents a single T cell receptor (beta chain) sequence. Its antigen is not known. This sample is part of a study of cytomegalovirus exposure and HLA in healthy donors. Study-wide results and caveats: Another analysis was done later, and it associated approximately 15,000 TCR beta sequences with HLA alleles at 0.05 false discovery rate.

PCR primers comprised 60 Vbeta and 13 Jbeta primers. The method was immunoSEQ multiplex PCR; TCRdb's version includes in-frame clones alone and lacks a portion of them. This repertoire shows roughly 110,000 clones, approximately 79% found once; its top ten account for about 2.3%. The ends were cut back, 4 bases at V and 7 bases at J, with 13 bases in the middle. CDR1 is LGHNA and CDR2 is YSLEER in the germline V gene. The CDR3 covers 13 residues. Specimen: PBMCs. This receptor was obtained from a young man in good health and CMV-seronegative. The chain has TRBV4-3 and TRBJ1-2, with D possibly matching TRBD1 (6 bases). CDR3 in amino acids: CASSRDNGSGYTF. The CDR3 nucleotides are TGCGCCAGCAGCCGGGACAATGGAAGTGGCTACACCTTC.